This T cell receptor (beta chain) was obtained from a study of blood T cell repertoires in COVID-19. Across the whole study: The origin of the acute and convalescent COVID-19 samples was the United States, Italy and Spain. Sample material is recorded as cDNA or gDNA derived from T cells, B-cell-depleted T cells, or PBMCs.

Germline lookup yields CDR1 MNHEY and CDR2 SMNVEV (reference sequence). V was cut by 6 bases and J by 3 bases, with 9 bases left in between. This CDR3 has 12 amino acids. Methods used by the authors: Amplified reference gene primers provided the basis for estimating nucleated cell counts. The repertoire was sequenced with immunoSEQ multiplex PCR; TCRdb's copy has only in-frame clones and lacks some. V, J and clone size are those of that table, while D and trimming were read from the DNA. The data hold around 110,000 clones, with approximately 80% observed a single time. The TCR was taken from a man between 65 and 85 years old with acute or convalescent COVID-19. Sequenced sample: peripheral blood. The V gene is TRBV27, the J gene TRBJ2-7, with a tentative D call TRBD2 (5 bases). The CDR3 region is CASRTGDYEQYF. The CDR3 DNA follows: TGTGCCAGCAGAACCGGGGACTACGAGCAGTACTTC.